This T cell receptor beta chain was identified during a study of blood T cell repertoires in COVID-19. As for the study in general: T cells, B-cell-depleted T cells, or PBMCs supplied cDNA or gDNA.

CDR3 size: 17 residues. Germline CDR1 and CDR2: SGHRS and YFSETQ. The ends lost 0 bases at V and 1 base at J; junction bases unmatched: 8. In the original analysis: Cell counts per sample came from amplifying reference gene primers. Data came from immunoSEQ multiplex PCR; TCRdb stores just in-frame clones and leaves some out. D and trimming come from the DNA, and the V and J calls and clone size come from that table. This table has fewer than 350,000 clones, 70% to 90% appearing once. Enrollment of patients from Seattle took place during active infection, with longitudinal follow-up. The rearrangement links TRBV5-1 to TRBJ2-7; 9 nucleotides match TRBD1. The clonotype originates from a young woman with COVID-19, enrolled during active disease. The specimen was peripheral blood. CDR3 region: CASSLVFGTGSSYEQYF. CDR3 sequence (DNA): TGCGCCAGCAGCTTGGTTTTTGGGACAGGGAGTTCCTACGAGCAGTACTTC.